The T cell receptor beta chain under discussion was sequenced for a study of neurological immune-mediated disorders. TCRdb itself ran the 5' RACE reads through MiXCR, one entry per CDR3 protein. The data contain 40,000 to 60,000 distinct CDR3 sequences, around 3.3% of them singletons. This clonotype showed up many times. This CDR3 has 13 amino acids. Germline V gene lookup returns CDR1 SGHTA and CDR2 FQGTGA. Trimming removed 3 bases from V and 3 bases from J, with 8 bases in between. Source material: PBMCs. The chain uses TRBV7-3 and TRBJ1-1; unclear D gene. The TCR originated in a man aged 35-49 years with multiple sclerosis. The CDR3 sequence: CASSFSGDTEAFF. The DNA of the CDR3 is TGTGCCAGCAGCTTTTCTGGAGACACTGAAGCTTTCTTT.